This T cell receptor beta chain was identified in a study of regulatory T cells in long-lasting Graves disease. Construction of TCR beta libraries relied on iRepertoire HTBI primers and on Arm-PCR targeting CDR3 regions. TCRdb re-analysed the multiplex PCR reads in MiXCR, keeping a single row per CDR3 protein. The data show 350,000 to 450,000 distinct CDR3 sequences, with roughly 20% seen just once and approximately 28% held by the top ten. This clonotype was counted many times. The antigen is not known. Germline V gene lookup returns CDR1 DFQATT and CDR2 SNEGSKA (reference sequence). The CDR3 is 13 amino acids. The J segment lost 5 bases and the V segment lost 6 bases, leaving 9 bases of the junction unmatched. General observations from the study: A greater number of public clonotypes (over 2,500) was shared by persistent patients than by new patients (roughly 880). TRBV28, TRBJ1-2 and TRBJ2-5 emerged as the favored segments in persistent disease.

Regarding time point: persistent/refractory GD, antithyroid drugs over 5 years with positive TRAb. With RNA extracted from PBMCs as input, the TCR library was made. This receptor was identified in a woman in her thirties or forties with Graves disease. V and J are TRBV20-1 and TRBJ2-5; 7 nucleotides align to TRBD1. The sample was peripheral blood mononuclear cells (PBMCs), taken when the disease was refractory, from a patient treated with antithyroid drugs. The CDR3, as DNA: TGCAGTGCACGTACAGGGGAGTGGGAGACCCAGTACTTC. Translated: CSARTGEWETQYF.